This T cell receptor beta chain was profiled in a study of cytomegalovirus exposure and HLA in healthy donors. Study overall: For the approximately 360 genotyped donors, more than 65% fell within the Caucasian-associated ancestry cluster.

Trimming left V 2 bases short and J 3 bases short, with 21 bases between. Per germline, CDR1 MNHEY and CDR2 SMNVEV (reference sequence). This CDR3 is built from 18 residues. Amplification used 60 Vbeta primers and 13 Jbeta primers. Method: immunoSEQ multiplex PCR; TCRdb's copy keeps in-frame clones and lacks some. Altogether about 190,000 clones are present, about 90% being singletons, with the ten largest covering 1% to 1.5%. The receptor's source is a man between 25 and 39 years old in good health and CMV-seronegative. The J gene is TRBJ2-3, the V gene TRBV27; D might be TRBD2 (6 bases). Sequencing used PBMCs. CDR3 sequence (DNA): TGTGCCAGCAGTTTACCCCACTCGGTGGGGGGAGGAACAGATACGCAGTATTTT. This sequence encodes CASSLPHSVGGGTDTQYF.